Shown below are 22 T cell receptor beta chains from a single sample sequenced in a study of CD8 T cells in Susac syndrome. An input of about 0.45 to 1 ug of RNA was subjected to reverse transcription using random hexamers. TCRdb reprocessed the immunoSEQ multiplex PCR reads with MiXCR, giving one entry per CDR3 protein. The sample consists of roughly 47,000 distinct CDR3 sequences, 80% to 95% of them appearing once. The sequenced sample consisted of CD8+ T cells from PBMCs. The origin of the receptors is a human donor in good health.

This chain connects TRBV10-2 to TRBJ2-7; TRBD2 agrees at 10 bases. CDR1 is WSHSY and CDR2 is SAAADI in the germline V gene. This CDR3 has 16 amino acids. Losses at the gene ends were 2 bases for V and 1 base for J; bases not matched to a gene: 5. CDR3 sequence (DNA): TGCGCCAGCAGTGAGAAGCGGGAGGGCCGGTCCTACGAGCAGTACTTC. This translates into CASSEKREGRSYEQYF.

The V and J genes are TRBV24-1 and TRBJ2-2; D gene unclear. Germline V gives CDR1 KGHDR, CDR2 SFDVKD. V shed 3 bases and J shed 4 bases, with 8 bases lying between them. The CDR3 has 14 residues. The CDR3 bases are TGTGCCACCAGTGATGCAAGGGTCACCGGGGAGCTGTTTTTT. It encodes CATSDARVTGELFF.

This chain uses TRBV28 with TRBJ2-2; perhaps TRBD1 as D (5 bases). The CDR3 sequence is 14 residues long. Germline-derived CDR1 and CDR2 are MDHEN and SYDVKM. The V end was cut by 1 base, the J end by 5 bases, with 8 bases between. The CDR3, as DNA: TGTGCCAGCAGTTTATTAGGGGTAACCGGGGAGCTGTTTTTT. Its protein product is CASSLLGVTGELFF.

The V call is TRBV25-1, the J call TRBJ1-1; 8 positions agree with TRBD1. There are 14 residues in the CDR3. The germline V gene has CDR1 MGHDK and CDR2 SYGVNS. V shed 4 bases, J shed 10 bases, and the junction held 11 bases outside the gene matches. The CDR3 is CASSAPQGARPAFF. CDR3 coding DNA: TGTGCCAGCAGTGCCCCTCAGGGGGCGAGGCCAGCTTTCTTT.

Regarding this clonotype: At one end the junction does not follow the germline gene, possibly because of a read error. The CDR3 nucleotides read TGTGCCAGCAGTTTAGGGACCGGGAACACTGAAGCTTTCTTT. This encodes CASSLGTGNTEAFF. The genes are TRBV7-9 and TRBJ1-1, with D maybe TRBD1 (5 bases). This CDR3 has 14 amino acids. Germline CDR1 and CDR2: SEHNR and FQNEAQ (reference sequence).

This rearrangement joins TRBV5-1 to TRBJ2-2; TRBD1 matches at 8 bases. The CDR3 contains 15 residues. V shed 0 bases and J 6 bases; nucleotides not matched to a gene: 4. CDR1 is SGHRS, CDR2 YFSETQ, per germline. The CDR3: CASSLADREAGELFF. DNA of the CDR3: TGCGCCAGCAGCTTGGCGGACAGGGAAGCCGGGGAGCTGTTTTTT.

The chain employs TRBV29-1 and TRBJ2-5; no clear D. Germline V gene data show CDR1 as SQVTM and CDR2 as ANQGSEA. The V end lost 0 bases, the J end lost 3 bases, and 17 bases lay between the germline ends. This CDR3 comprises 16 residues. The DNA for the CDR3 is TGCAGCGTTGAAGATTCGCTGGCCCGTTTAGAAGAGACCCAGTACTTC. This sequence encodes CSVEDSLARLEETQYF. Complete variable domain (other parts from reference TRBV29-1 and TRBJ2-5): SAVISQKPSRDICQRGTSLTIQCQVDSQVTMMFWYRQQPGQSLTLIATANQGSEATYESGFVIDKFPISRPNLTFSTLTVSNMSPEDSSIYLCSVEDSLARLEETQYFGPGTRLLVL.

The chain joins TRBV7-2 to TRBJ1-1, with D maybe TRBD1 (6 bases). Germline V CDR1 and CDR2: SGHTA, FQGNSA. The CDR3 spans 14 residues. Trimming cost V 3 bases and J 2 bases, with 10 bases left between them. The CDR3 region is CASSFRTANTEAFF. The CDR3 DNA follows: TGTGCCAGCAGCTTCCGGACAGCTAACACTGAAGCTTTCTTT.

The chain couples TRBV30 to TRBJ2-1; 9 bases map to TRBD1. This CDR3 contains 16 residues. V trimming: 1 base; J trimming: 8 bases; junction bases outside the gene matches: 12. CDR1 GTSNPN and CDR2 SVGIG come from the germline V gene (reference sequence). CDR3 DNA: TGTGCCTGGAGTGCCCTGGGACAGGGCCCTTTAGATGAGCAGTTCTTC. Translated: CAWSALGQGPLDEQFF.

The chain has TRBV6-6 and TRBJ2-1; 7 bases line up with TRBD2. This CDR3 region has 13 residues. V dropped 4 bases and J dropped 5; count of bases not matched to a gene: 2. Per the germline V gene, CDR1 is MNHNY and CDR2 is SVGAGI (reference sequence). CDR3 nucleotides: TGTGCCAGCAGTTGGCTAGCGGACAATGAGCAGTTCTTC. As protein: CASSWLADNEQFF.

This chain uses TRBV7-9 with TRBJ2-3; D not resolved. CDR3 length: 12 residues. The germline V gene encodes CDR1 SEHNR and CDR2 FQNEAQ (reference sequence). V lost 2 bases and J 2 bases, leaving 2 bases between the germline ends. This chain's CDR3 is CASSLITDTQYF. The CDR3 DNA reads TGTGCCAGCAGCTTAATCACAGATACGCAGTATTTT.

This chain links TRBV6-6 with TRBJ2-1, with D perhaps TRBD2 (6 bases). Germline CDR1 MNHNY, CDR2 SVGAGI (reference sequence). This CDR3 spans 15 amino acids. V gave up 0 bases and J gave up 4 bases, with 10 bases separating them. CDR3 nucleotides: TGTGCCAGCAGTTACTCGGAGGGGTTTTACAATGAGCAGTTCTTC. Residues: CASSYSEGFYNEQFF.

The chain uses TRBV11-3 and TRBJ2-1; the D call may be TRBD1 or TRBD2 (6 bases each). Trimming took 0 bases from V and 10 from J, leaving 13 bases between them. In germline, CDR1 is SGHNT, CDR2 YENEEA. CDR3 size: 14 residues. CDR3 loop: CASSLEGASDEQFF. The CDR3 region has the DNA TGTGCCAGCAGCTTAGAGGGGGCTAGCGACGAGCAGTTCTTC. Looking up the rest from reference TRBV11-3 and TRBJ2-1 gives the full variable domain: EAGVVQSPRYKIIEKKQPVAFWCNPISGHNTLYWYLQNLGQGPELLIRYENEEAVDDSQLPKDRFSAERLKGVDSTLKIQPAELGDSAVYLCASSLEGASDEQFFGPGTRLTVL.

The V gene is TRBV6-5, the J gene TRBJ2-1; TRBD2 matches at 7 bases. The CDR3 covers 15 residues. V trimming: 5 bases; J trimming: 0 bases; junction bases outside the gene matches: 4. In germline, CDR1 is MNHEY, CDR2 SVGAGI. The CDR3 DNA sequence: TGTGCCAGCAGTCTAGCGGTCAGCTCCTACAATGAGCAGTTCTTC. Protein product: CASSLAVSSYNEQFF.

This chain uses TRBV5-6 with TRBJ2-7; 10 bases agree with TRBD1. Trimming removed 5 bases from V and 3 bases from J; junction bases left unmatched: 8. From germline, CDR1 is SGHDT and CDR2 YYEEEE. CDR3 length: 15 residues. CDR3 nucleotide sequence: TGTGCCAGCAGTAATGGCGGACAGGGGGTCTACGAGCAGTACTTC. It encodes CASSNGGQGVYEQYF. The whole variable domain, remainder taken from reference TRBV5-6 and TRBJ2-7, is DAGVTQSPTHLIKTRGQQVTLRCSPKSGHDTVSWYQQALGQGPQFIFQYYEEEERQRGNFPDRFSGHQFPNYSSELNVNALLLGDSALYLCASSNGGQGVYEQYFGPGTRLTVT.

The J gene is TRBJ2-2, the V gene TRBV15; tentatively, D is TRBD1 (6 bases). The CDR3 length is 17 residues. Between the trimmed V and J ends, which lost 2 bases and 0 bases, there was a span of 13 bases. Germline assignment: CDR1 LNHNV and CDR2 YYDKDF (reference sequence). The CDR3 sequence is CATSRRRDTTNTGELFF. CDR3 sequence (DNA): TGTGCCACCAGCAGACGCCGGGACACCACGAACACCGGGGAGCTGTTTTTT.

CDR3 in DNA: TGCGCCAGCAGGGGGGGACTAGCGGGTTACAATGAGCAGTTCTTC. Protein sequence: CASRGGLAGYNEQFF. The J gene is TRBJ2-1, the V gene TRBV5-1; 12 nucleotides match TRBD2. V lost 5 bases, J lost 4 bases, and 4 bases stayed unmatched. The CDR3 runs to 15 residues. Germline CDR1 and CDR2: SGHRS and YFSETQ. The full variable domain, completed using reference TRBV5-1 and TRBJ2-1, is KAGVTQTPRYLIKTRGQQVTLSCSPISGHRSVSWYQQTPGQGLQFLFEYFSETQRNKGNFPGRFSGRQFSNSRSEMNVSTLELGDSALYLCASRGGLAGYNEQFFGPGTRLTVL.

The chain has TRBV15 and TRBJ1-1, with TRBD1 matching over 12 bases. Germline CDR1 reads LNHNV; CDR2 reads YYDKDF (reference sequence). V gave up 2 bases and J gave up 0 bases; unmatched junction bases: 13. The CDR3 length is 20 residues. DNA for the CDR3: TGTGCCACCAGCAGATCCTATCCGGGACAGGGGGCGGGGATGAACACTGAAGCTTTCTTT. Encoded protein: CATSRSYPGQGAGMNTEAFF.

The rearrangement joins TRBV5-1 to TRBJ2-1, with TRBD2 identical over 10 bases. The CDR3 has 17 amino acids. Looked up from germline, CDR1 is SGHRS and CDR2 is YFSETQ. V lost 0 bases and J lost 3; bases outside the gene matches: 6. CDR3: CASSLAASGRLYNEQFF. Here the CDR3 DNA reads TGCGCCAGCAGCTTGGCGGCTAGCGGGAGACTCTACAATGAGCAGTTCTTC.

The chain couples TRBV5-4 to TRBJ1-1, with 7 nucleotides matching TRBD1. The V segment lost 4 bases and the J segment 1 base; nucleotides outside the gene matches: 7. Germline CDR1 and CDR2: SGHNT and YYREEE (reference sequence). The CDR3 consists of 15 residues. CDR3 amino acids: CASSGGQLKNTEAFF. Here the CDR3 DNA reads TGTGCCAGCAGCGGGGGACAGCTAAAGAACACTGAAGCTTTCTTT.

This sequence joins TRBV5-4 and TRBJ2-1; TRBD1 might be the D (6 bases). With 0 bases removed from V and 0 bases from J, the gap between germline ends came to 7 bases. CDR1 is SGHNT, CDR2 YYREEE, per germline (reference sequence). The CDR3 totals 15 residues. This CDR3 reads CASSLGDNSYNEQFF. The CDR3, as DNA: TGTGCCAGCAGCTTGGGGGACAACTCCTACAATGAGCAGTTCTTC.

The CDR3 sequence is CASRPGPPDQPQHF. The CDR3 DNA reads TGTGCCAGCAGACCGGGCCCACCGGATCAGCCCCAGCATTTT. The chain is built from TRBV6-1 and TRBJ1-5, with D unresolved. V lost 6 bases, J lost 5 bases, and 14 bases lay in between. CDR1 is MNHNS and CDR2 is SASEGT in the germline V gene. The CDR3 covers 14 residues.